This T cell receptor (beta chain) was found in a study of T cells after yellow fever vaccination. Overall study: Low-cell-number fractions were prepared with SMART-Seq v4 Ultra Low Input. Study-level points and caveats: FACS-sorted repertoires might harbor abundant contaminating clonotypes from the bulk population. Reappearance after the booster was seen for most primary-vaccination clones, at about 95% CD4 and 88% CD8.

The study made its TCR cDNA through 5'RACE template switching. That step introduced a universal primer site along with UMIs. TCRdb re-called the 5' RACE reads through MiXCR, storing one row per CDR3 protein. Seen here are around 250,000 distinct CDR3 sequences, 6.9% observed once, and the top ten hold approximately 0.85%. V lost 7 bases and J lost 1, with 13 bases in between. CDR1 is SNHLY and CDR2 is FYNNEI in the germline V gene. The CDR3 runs 14 residues. About this clonotype: Its antigen is not known.

The specimen comprised CD4+ T cells sorted from PBMCs, sampled 15 days after the yellow fever booster vaccination. V is TRBV2 and J is TRBJ1-2; D remains unclear. The sequence was obtained from a man aged 30-40 years who received the YFV17D yellow fever vaccine. The CDR3 sequence is CASTQTAYNYGYTF. The CDR3 DNA sequence: TGTGCCAGCACCCAAACAGCCTATAACTATGGCTACACCTTC.